The T cell receptor (beta chain) described here comes from a study of T cells after yellow fever vaccination. Study-wide results and caveats: After the booster, about 95% of CD4 and about nine tenths of CD8 primary-response clones were re-detected.

The CDR3 totals 14 residues. Germline V lookup: CDR1 DFQATT, CDR2 SNEGSKA (reference sequence). V trimming: 1 base; J trimming: 8 bases; junction bases outside the gene matches: 3. Comment on this clonotype: Its target is not known.

UMIs were added to TCR cDNA along with a universal primer site when it was made by 5'RACE template switching. TCRdb called the 5' RACE reads again in MiXCR, with one record for every CDR3 protein. Of hundreds of thousands of distinct CDR3 sequences listed, about 13% are singletons. The source is a man aged 25 to 45 who received the YFV17D yellow fever vaccine. The sample in question was PBMCs, obtained on the day of the yellow fever booster vaccination. This chain connects TRBV20-1 to TRBJ2-1; TRBD2 matches 12 bases. CDR3 DNA: TGCAGTGCTAGAGGTTCTAGCGGGAGGGATGAGCAGTTCTTC. Translating it yields CSARGSSGRDEQFF.